These 20 T cell receptor beta chains came from one sample sequenced in a study of blood T cell repertoires in COVID-19. Profiled with immunoSEQ multiplex PCR; TCRdb holds only in-frame clones, not every one. The data contain 190,000 or so clones, approximately 90% of them singletons. Material: peripheral blood. These receptors came from a man aged 60 to 75 who had recovered from COVID-19.

This clone appeared a single time. V and J are TRBV6-5 and TRBJ1-2, with D perhaps matching TRBD1 (5 bases). The CDR3 consists of 14 residues. Looked up from germline, CDR1 is MNHEY and CDR2 is SVGAGI. Deletions cut 2 bases from V and 5 bases from J, with 12 bases between. CDR3 nucleotides: TGTGCCAGCAGTTACACAGGCCCCCGGTATGGCTACACCTTC. Its protein is CASSYTGPRYGYTF.

This clone showed up just a few times. V gene TRBV12-3 or TRBV12-4 combines with J gene TRBJ1-1; D uncertain. V was clipped by 3 bases and J by 1 base, with 3 bases between them. The CDR3 is 12 residues long. The CDR3 bases are TGTGCCAGCAGTTTCGGGAACACTGAAGCTTTCTTT. It yields the protein CASSFGNTEAFF.

The table lists this clone with a count of one. The genes are TRBV6-5 and TRBJ1-2; a possible D gene is TRBD1 (6 bases). The V gene lost 2 bases and the J gene lost 7 bases, with 11 bases spanning the gap. CDR1 and CDR2 from the germline V gene are MNHEY and SVGAGI. The CDR3 totals 13 residues. CDR3 protein: CASSYTGSFGYTF. The CDR3, as DNA: TGTGCCAGCAGTTACACAGGGTCGTTTGGCTACACCTTC.

This clone was seen only once. V gene TRBV18 combines with J gene TRBJ1-5, with a weak D call TRBD1 (6 bases). CDR1 KGHSH and CDR2 LQKENI come from the germline V gene. CDR3 length: 13 residues. Trimming pared 6 bases from V and 7 bases from J, leaving 13 bases between. The CDR3 DNA reads TGTGCCAGCTCGGTGGGGGCGAGGCAGCCCCAGCATTTT. This gives the protein CASSVGARQPQHF.

Here the CDR3 DNA reads TGTGCCAGCAGTACCGGGGGGGTAGAGCAGTATTTT. It codes for CASSTGGVEQYF. The chain couples TRBV28 to TRBJ2-3, with TRBD2 matching over 8 bases. This CDR3 comprises 12 residues. Trimming at V came to 5 bases and at J to 11 bases, leaving 6 bases not matched to a gene. The germline V gene encodes CDR1 MDHEN and CDR2 SYDVKM.

The chain joins TRBV4-2 to TRBJ1-3, with D perhaps matching TRBD1 (5 bases). The CDR3 loop spans 16 amino acids. V shed 5 bases and J shed 3 bases, with 17 bases lying between them. The germline V gene encodes CDR1 LGHNA and CDR2 YNFKEQ. DNA of the CDR3: TGTGCCAGCAGCACCCTACAGGATACAAATGGAAACACCATATATTTT. This translates into CASSTLQDTNGNTIYF.

The chain joins TRBV6-5 to TRBJ2-7, with TRBD1 identical over 9 bases. The germline V gene encodes CDR1 MNHEY and CDR2 SVGAGI. V was pared by 9 bases and J by 4 bases, with 7 bases of the junction left unmatched. The length of the CDR3 is 13 residues. The CDR3 sequence is CASATGGVYEQYF. As DNA, the CDR3 is TGTGCCAGTGCGACAGGGGGGGTTTACGAGCAGTACTTC.

J is TRBJ2-1 and V is TRBV5-6; TRBD2 aligns across 9 bases. This CDR3 spans 18 amino acids. Germline loops: CDR1 SGHDT, CDR2 YYEEEE. Trimming at V came to 1 base and at J to 4 bases, leaving 12 bases not matched to a gene. As DNA, the CDR3 is TGTGCCAGCAGCTTGCCCCGGGCTAGCGGGGTCAAGTACAATGAGCAGTTCTTC. This encodes CASSLPRASGVKYNEQFF.

V and J are TRBV10-3 and TRBJ2-1; 7 bases agree with TRBD1. Looked up from germline, CDR1 is ENHRY and CDR2 is SYGVKD. The CDR3 has 14 amino acids. V lost 6 bases to trimming and J lost 0 bases; unmatched junction nucleotides: 2. The CDR3 DNA is TGTGCCATCAGCAGGGGGAGCTCCTACAATGAGCAGTTCTTC. Encoded protein: CAISRGSSYNEQFF.

J is TRBJ2-2 and V is TRBV5-4, with TRBD1 matching over 7 bases. CDR1 is SGHNT, CDR2 YYREEE, per germline (reference sequence). CDR3 length: 16 residues. V lost 4 bases and J lost 0; bases outside the gene matches: 6. CDR3 region: CASSPWTGSNTGELFF. In DNA, the CDR3 is TGTGCCAGCAGCCCCTGGACAGGTTCGAACACCGGGGAGCTGTTTTTT.

This rearrangement joins TRBV12-3 or TRBV12-4 to TRBJ1-2; D remains unclear. The V and J ends lost 6 bases and 8 bases respectively, with 13 bases between them. This CDR3 has 12 residues. CDR3 bases: TGTGCCAGCAGGCGCGGTGGCTACGGCTACACCTTC. It yields the protein CASRRGGYGYTF.

This chain uses TRBV25-1 with TRBJ1-2, with 7 bases aligning to TRBD1. CDR3 length: 13 amino acids. Trimming removed 6 bases from V and 8 bases from J; junction bases left unmatched: 9. Germline CDR1 and CDR2: MGHDK and SYGVNS. The CDR3 coding sequence is TGTGCCAGCAGGATGACAGGGAAGGGAGGCTACACCTTC. Its protein product is CASRMTGKGGYTF.

There are a few counts of this clone. This rearrangement joins TRBV5-6 to TRBJ2-5; D remains ambiguous. The germline V gene has CDR1 SGHDT and CDR2 YYEEEE. V was pared by 0 bases and J by 1 base, with 7 bases between. The CDR3 spans 14 residues. The CDR3 nucleotides are TGTGCCAGCAGCTTGGGTGTTATCCAAGAGACCCAGTACTTC. It specifies CASSLGVIQETQYF.

The chain employs TRBV14 and TRBJ2-7; TRBD1 agrees at 9 bases. The germline V gene encodes CDR1 SGHDN and CDR2 FVKESK. V was pared by 3 bases and J by 4 bases, with 7 bases of the junction left unmatched. The CDR3 runs to 15 residues. The CDR3 sequence is CASSQSRDRAYEQYF. The CDR3 DNA sequence: TGTGCCAGCAGCCAGTCCCGGGACAGGGCTTACGAGCAGTACTTC.

This clone was seen a single time. The rearrangement uses TRBV28 and TRBJ2-1; 10 bases line up with TRBD2. Germline V lookup: CDR1 MDHEN, CDR2 SYDVKM. The CDR3 has 18 amino acids. J gave up 7 bases and V 2 bases, and 14 bases lay outside the gene matches. The CDR3 is CASSLLTLRLAGGNEQFF. The DNA of the CDR3 is TGTGCCAGCAGTTTACTAACCCTAAGACTAGCGGGTGGGAATGAGCAGTTCTTC.

This sequence joins TRBV7-3 and TRBJ1-1; 7 bases are a match to TRBD1. The trim removed 5 bases at V and 5 bases at J, leaving 5 bases unmatched. This CDR3 has 13 residues. Germline-derived CDR1 and CDR2 are SGHTA and FQGTGA. In nucleotides, the CDR3 is TGTGCCAGCAGCGCCTCAGGGGGGACTGAAGCTTTCTTT. It translates to CASSASGGTEAFF.

The rearrangement uses TRBV24-1 and TRBJ1-4, with D possibly TRBD1 on 6 matching bases. This CDR3 is built from 14 residues. Between the trimmed V and J ends, which lost 4 bases and 8 bases, there was a span of 13 bases. In germline, CDR1 is KGHDR, CDR2 SFDVKD. CDR3 loop: CATSEPGTQEKLFF. The CDR3 DNA follows: TGTGCCACCAGTGAACCCGGGACACAAGAAAAACTGTTTTTT.

The V gene is TRBV18, the J gene TRBJ2-2, with D unclear. V gave up 2 bases and J gave up 13 bases, with 8 bases separating them. Germline CDR1 reads KGHSH; CDR2 reads LQKENI. The CDR3 covers 11 residues. This CDR3 is CASSPSGGLFF. The CDR3, as DNA: TGTGCCAGCTCACCATCGGGTGGGCTGTTTTTT.

V gene TRBV27 combines with J gene TRBJ1-2; 8 nucleotides match TRBD1. The CDR3 sequence is 15 residues long. CDR1 is MNHEY, CDR2 SMNVEV, per germline (reference sequence). V gave up 5 bases and J gave up 6 bases; unmatched junction bases: 11. This CDR3 is CASSAPGRGRDGYTF. The DNA of the CDR3 is TGTGCCAGCAGTGCCCCGGGCAGGGGGCGGGATGGCTACACCTTC.

There are many counts of this clone. As DNA, the CDR3 is TGTGCCAGCAAAGGGCAGGGAAGAGTCTCTGGGGCCAACGTCCTGACTTTC. Translation gives CASKGQGRVSGANVLTF. The J gene is TRBJ2-6, the V gene TRBV27; D possibly corresponds to TRBD1 (5 bases). The germline gives CDR1 MNHEY, CDR2 SMNVEV (reference sequence). With 7 bases removed from V and 0 bases from J, the gap between germline ends came to 16 bases. The CDR3 loop spans 17 amino acids.